This T cell receptor (beta chain) was found in a study of cytomegalovirus exposure and HLA in healthy donors. Study conclusions and caveats: Earlier results showed most TCR beta V segments being productive about 87% or about 30% of the time.

V was clipped by 8 bases and J by 4 bases; unmatched bases: 9. CDR1 is LNHNV, CDR2 YYDKDF, per germline (reference sequence). This CDR3 is 15 amino acids long. Primers: 60 Vbeta forward and 13 Jbeta reverse. Sequencing used immunoSEQ multiplex PCR; TCRdb keeps in-frame clones, though not all of them. This sample has 190,000 or so clones, with about 81% found just once. Among the donors, all were healthy bone marrow donors. Note on this clone: The antigen is unknown.

The sequencing input was PBMCs. The rearrangement links TRBV15 to TRBJ1-2, with TRBD1 matching over 11 bases. This receptor was identified in a woman aged 45-60 years in good health and CMV-seropositive. The CDR3 loop reads CATATRTGGVYGYTF. DNA of the CDR3: TGTGCCACCGCTACCCGGACAGGGGGCGTCTATGGCTACACCTTC. Complete variable domain (other parts from reference TRBV15 and TRBJ1-2): DAMVIQNPRYQVTQFGKPVTLSCSQTLNHNVMYWYQQKSSQAPKLLFHYYDKDFNNEADTPDNFQSRRPNTSFCFLDIRSPGLGDTAMYLCATATRTGGVYGYTFGSGTRLTVV.